The clone carrying this T cell receptor (beta chain) was seen ten or more times. It was genomic DNA that served as the template for profiling TCR beta VDJ and CDR3. One entry per CDR3 protein, called by TCRdb with MiXCR from the reads. The sample consists of hundreds of thousands of distinct CDR3 sequences, around a third of them appearing once. Patients picked for sequencing had shown CD8+CD57+ cell expansion detected by flow cytometry. This sample stems from a study of CD8+CD57+ T cells in acquired aplastic anemia. Study context: The sorted CD4+ and CD8+ cells yielded an average around 3 ug of DNA.

CDR1 SGDLS and CDR2 YYNGEE come from the germline V gene. V was trimmed by 4 bases and J by 4 bases, leaving 9 bases between them. There are 13 residues in the CDR3. Sequencing used sorted CD4+, CD8+, or CD8+CD57+ T cells (not recorded which) from PBMCs. This TCR came from a human donor with aplastic anemia. The chain couples TRBV9 to TRBJ1-3; TRBD1 might be the D (6 bases). In DNA, the CDR3 is TGTGCCAGCAGCAGGGGGTCCGGAAACACCATATATTTT. It encodes CASSRGSGNTIYF.